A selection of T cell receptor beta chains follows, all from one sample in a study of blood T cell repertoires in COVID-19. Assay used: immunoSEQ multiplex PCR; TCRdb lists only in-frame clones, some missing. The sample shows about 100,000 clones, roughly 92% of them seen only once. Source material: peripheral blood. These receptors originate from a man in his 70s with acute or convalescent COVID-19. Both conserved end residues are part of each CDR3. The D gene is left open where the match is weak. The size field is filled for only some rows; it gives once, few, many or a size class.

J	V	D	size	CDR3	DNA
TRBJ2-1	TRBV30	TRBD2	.	CAWRAGGGLNEQFF	TGTGCCTGGAGAGCGGGAGGTGGTCTCAATGAGCAGTTCTTC
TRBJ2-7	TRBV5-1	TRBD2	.	CASSLVGLAGDEQYF	TGCGCCAGCAGCTTGGTCGGGCTAGCGGGGGACGAGCAGTACTTC
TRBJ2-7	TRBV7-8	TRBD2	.	CASSLLAGVGYEQYF	TGTGCCAGCAGCTTGCTAGCGGGAGTTGGGTACGAGCAGTACTTC
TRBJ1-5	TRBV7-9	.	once	CASSSGDVTNQPQHF	TGTGCCAGCAGTTCAGGGGATGTCACAAATCAGCCCCAGCATTTT
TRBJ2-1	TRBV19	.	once	CASSIDSWRGWRVREQFF	TGTGCCAGTAGTATAGATTCCTGGAGAGGGTGGAGGGTCCGTGAGCAGTTCTTC
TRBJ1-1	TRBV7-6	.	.	CASSVGLLNTEAFF	TGTGCCAGCAGCGTGGGACTCCTGAACACTGAAGCTTTCTTT
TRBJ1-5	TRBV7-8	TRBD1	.	CASSLLNRGFSNQPQHF	TGTGCCAGCAGCTTACTTAACAGGGGATTTAGCAATCAGCCCCAGCATTTT
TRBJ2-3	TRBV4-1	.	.	CASSHRYSGDTQYF	TGCGCCAGCAGCCATCGTTATAGCGGAGATACGCAGTATTTT
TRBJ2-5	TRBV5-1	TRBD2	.	CASSSLLAGETQYF	TGCGCCAGCAGCTCGCTACTAGCGGGGGAGACCCAGTACTTC
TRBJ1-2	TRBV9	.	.	CASSVSQGPYGYTF	TGTGCCAGCAGCGTTTCACAGGGTCCCTATGGCTACACCTTC
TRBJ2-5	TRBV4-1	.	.	CASSQEVVQGRGEETQYF	TGCGCCAGCAGCCAAGAGGTGGTACAGGGACGTGGGGAAGAGACCCAGTACTTC
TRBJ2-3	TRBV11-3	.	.	CASSLDSADTQYF	TGTGCCAGCAGCTTGGACAGCGCAGATACGCAGTATTTT
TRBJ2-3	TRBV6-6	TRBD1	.	CASSRTGKTDTQYF	TGTGCCAGCAGTCGGACAGGGAAGACAGATACGCAGTATTTT
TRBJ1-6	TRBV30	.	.	CAWSDRQRSPLHF	TGTGCCTGGAGTGACAGACAACGTTCACCCCTCCACTTT
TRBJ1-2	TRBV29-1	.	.	CSVDQGINYGYTF	TGCAGCGTCGATCAGGGAATTAACTATGGCTACACCTTC
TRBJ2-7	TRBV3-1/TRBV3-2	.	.	CASTSYEQYF	TGTGCCAGCACCAGCTACGAGCAGTACTTC
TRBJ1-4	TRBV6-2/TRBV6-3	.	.	CASSYWREKLFF	TGTGCCAGCAGTTACTGGAGGGAAAAACTGTTTTTT
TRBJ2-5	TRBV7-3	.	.	CASSLSQQETQYF	TGTGCCAGCAGCTTAAGTCAACAAGAGACCCAGTACTTC
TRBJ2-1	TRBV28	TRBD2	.	CAMTSSKGPYNEQFF	TGTGCCATGACTAGCTCCAAAGGTCCCTACAATGAGCAGTTCTTC
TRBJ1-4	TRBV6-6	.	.	CASSGEWAATNEKLFF	TGTGCCAGCAGTGGCGAGTGGGCAGCAACTAATGAAAAACTGTTTTTT
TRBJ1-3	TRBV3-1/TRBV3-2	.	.	CASSHDFSGNTIYF	TGTGCCAGCAGCCACGACTTCTCTGGAAACACCATATATTTT
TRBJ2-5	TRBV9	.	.	CASSTSTSRGETQYF	TGTGCCAGCAGCACATCGACTAGCAGGGGAGAGACCCAGTACTTC
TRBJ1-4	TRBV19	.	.	CASSIRVTNEKLFF	TGTGCCAGTAGTATCCGGGTTACTAATGAAAAACTGTTTTTT
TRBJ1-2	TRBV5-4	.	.	CASSFSGSDGYTF	TGTGCCAGCAGCTTTTCGGGATCGGATGGCTACACCTTC
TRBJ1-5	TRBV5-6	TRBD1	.	CASMNRGRNQPQHF	TGTGCCAGCATGAACAGGGGGCGAAATCAGCCCCAGCATTTT
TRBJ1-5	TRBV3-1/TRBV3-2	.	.	CASSLSQGSQPQHF	TGTGCCAGCAGCCTCTCTCAGGGGAGCCAACCCCAGCATTTT
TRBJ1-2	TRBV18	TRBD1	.	CASSPGTDLYGYTF	TGTGCCAGCTCACCAGGGACAGACCTCTATGGCTACACCTTC
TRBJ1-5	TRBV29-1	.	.	CSVVIRGNQPQHF	TGCAGCGTTGTTATCAGGGGCAATCAGCCCCAGCATTTT
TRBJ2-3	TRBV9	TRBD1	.	CASSLGQGTDTQYF	TGTGCCAGCAGCCTCGGACAGGGAACAGATACGCAGTATTTT